The rows below give T cell receptor beta chains drawn from one sample of a study of T cells expressing NK-cell markers. TCRdb re-called the 5' RACE reads and shows each CDR3 protein once, DNA omitted. The table lists approximately 460,000 distinct CDR3 sequences. What was sequenced was blood T cells: a sorted CD56 or NKG2C T cell subset, CD4+ or CD8+ T cells, or bulk PBMC T cells (not recorded which). These receptors were obtained from a woman between 18 and 70 years old in good health. The CDR3 runs from the conserved cysteine through the conserved F or W. Each record gives: V gene, J gene, CDR3 protein.

v_call: TRBV10-3
j_call: TRBJ2-7
cdr3_aa: CAISESIGDLDEQYF

v_call: TRBV6-2/TRBV6-3
j_call: TRBJ1-2
cdr3_aa: CASSYYLRGVNYGYTF

v_call: TRBV11-2
j_call: TRBJ1-1
cdr3_aa: CASSLGVGGSGEAFF

v_call: TRBV5-1
j_call: TRBJ2-2
cdr3_aa: CASSLGGVNTGELFF

v_call: TRBV6-5
j_call: TRBJ1-5
cdr3_aa: CASSYSHPGGSNQPQHF

v_call: TRBV20-1
j_call: TRBJ2-5
cdr3_aa: CSAVRLAGGQETQYF

v_call: TRBV4-1
j_call: TRBJ1-4
cdr3_aa: CASSQGRGLSILELFF

v_call: TRBV20-1
j_call: TRBJ2-2
cdr3_aa: CSAPGQGADTGELFF

v_call: TRBV18
j_call: TRBJ1-1
cdr3_aa: CASSALQGVGEAFF

v_call: TRBV4-3
j_call: TRBJ2-5
cdr3_aa: CASSQGMGLQETQYF

v_call: TRBV20-1
j_call: TRBJ2-2
cdr3_aa: CSASQGSGELFF

v_call: TRBV4-3
j_call: TRBJ1-2
cdr3_aa: CASSQDVSGGNGYTF

v_call: TRBV4-3
j_call: TRBJ2-2
cdr3_aa: CASSQELITGELFF

v_call: TRBV20-1
j_call: TRBJ1-5
cdr3_aa: CSVPWDSNQPQHF

v_call: TRBV2
j_call: TRBJ2-1
cdr3_aa: CASSERGASSYNEQFF

v_call: TRBV12-3/TRBV12-4
j_call: TRBJ2-7
cdr3_aa: CASNHIQGGASYEQYF

v_call: TRBV18
j_call: TRBJ2-5
cdr3_aa: CASSPGTDQETQYF

v_call: TRBV5-6
j_call: TRBJ2-1
cdr3_aa: CASSLEPGEQFF

v_call: TRBV2
j_call: TRBJ2-7
cdr3_aa: CASSGTAGDYEQYF

v_call: TRBV6-5
j_call: TRBJ1-1
cdr3_aa: CASSYQGAGTEVFF

v_call: TRBV27
j_call: TRBJ1-1
cdr3_aa: CAAHGGGNTEAFF

v_call: TRBV5-1
j_call: TRBJ2-3
cdr3_aa: CASSLALGQRSSTDTQYF

v_call: TRBV20-1
j_call: TRBJ2-2
cdr3_aa: CSARDPIIAANTGELFF

v_call: TRBV12-3/TRBV12-4
j_call: TRBJ1-6
cdr3_aa: CASSDSSYNSPLHF

v_call: TRBV19
j_call: TRBJ2-7
cdr3_aa: CASSIEQGSYEQYF

v_call: TRBV12-3/TRBV12-4
j_call: TRBJ2-1
cdr3_aa: CASTTGGVYNEQFF

v_call: TRBV20-1
j_call: TRBJ2-1
cdr3_aa: CSARNFGGRALGNEQFF

v_call: TRBV7-9
j_call: TRBJ2-1
cdr3_aa: CASSPGMRGRYYNEQFF

v_call: TRBV7-8
j_call: TRBJ2-1
cdr3_aa: CASSSGAASGPYNEQFF

v_call: TRBV20-1
j_call: TRBJ2-7
cdr3_aa: CSARDDYEQYF

v_call: TRBV6-5
j_call: TRBJ2-1
cdr3_aa: CASSYSTRPHEQFF

v_call: TRBV29-1
j_call: TRBJ2-3
cdr3_aa: CSVEARLGGGAQYF

v_call: TRBV20-1
j_call: TRBJ2-5
cdr3_aa: CSATASGGPQETQYF

v_call: TRBV11-2
j_call: TRBJ2-2
cdr3_aa: CASSLDTGRRGAGELFF

v_call: TRBV9
j_call: TRBJ2-5
cdr3_aa: CASSVEAALETQYF

v_call: TRBV7-3
j_call: TRBJ2-3
cdr3_aa: CASSLMDGVADTQYF

v_call: TRBV6-5
j_call: TRBJ2-3
cdr3_aa: CASSYSLAGGADTQYF

v_call: TRBV6-1
j_call: TRBJ2-4
cdr3_aa: CASSTTGGNIQYF

v_call: TRBV7-9
j_call: TRBJ2-7
cdr3_aa: CASSLSGKTYEQYF

v_call: TRBV11-2
j_call: TRBJ2-5
cdr3_aa: CASSPRGMAEETQYF

v_call: TRBV2
j_call: TRBJ2-2
cdr3_aa: CASRTFTGELFF

v_call: TRBV4-2
j_call: TRBJ1-5
cdr3_aa: CASSQGGTGESQPQHF

v_call: TRBV6-1
j_call: TRBJ2-7
cdr3_aa: CASSGTSSYEQYF

v_call: TRBV12-3/TRBV12-4
j_call: TRBJ2-1
cdr3_aa: CASSTRLAGVYNEQFF

v_call: TRBV6-2/TRBV6-3
j_call: TRBJ2-3
cdr3_aa: CASEVGETQYF

v_call: TRBV7-2
j_call: TRBJ2-3
cdr3_aa: CASSLAIFGADTQYF

v_call: TRBV19
j_call: TRBJ2-2
cdr3_aa: CASSIDGQRTGELFF

v_call: TRBV6-1
j_call: TRBJ1-2
cdr3_aa: CATRREGGYGYTF

v_call: TRBV10-3
j_call: TRBJ2-3
cdr3_aa: CAIRRGLGRGTDTQYF

v_call: TRBV20-1
j_call: TRBJ1-2
cdr3_aa: CSGRDGSNYGYTF

v_call: TRBV7-2
j_call: TRBJ1-2
cdr3_aa: CASSFTQGTNYGYTF

v_call: TRBV27
j_call: TRBJ2-2
cdr3_aa: CASSYSRLRRGRKTGELFF

v_call: TRBV24-1
j_call: TRBJ2-7
cdr3_aa: CATAGQGYEQYF

v_call: TRBV4-3
j_call: TRBJ2-3
cdr3_aa: CASSQGPAGDTQYF

v_call: TRBV19
j_call: TRBJ2-3
cdr3_aa: CASKGLITTDTQYF

v_call: TRBV20-1
j_call: TRBJ1-6
cdr3_aa: CSAAGTGQLNSPLHF

v_call: TRBV9
j_call: TRBJ2-1
cdr3_aa: CASIKGGTGGENEQFF

v_call: TRBV28
j_call: TRBJ2-1
cdr3_aa: CASRGRTPRSYNEQFF

v_call: TRBV5-1
j_call: TRBJ2-3
cdr3_aa: CASSSDRAGGDTQYF

v_call: TRBV20-1
j_call: TRBJ2-7
cdr3_aa: CSARAITENAGESGEQYF